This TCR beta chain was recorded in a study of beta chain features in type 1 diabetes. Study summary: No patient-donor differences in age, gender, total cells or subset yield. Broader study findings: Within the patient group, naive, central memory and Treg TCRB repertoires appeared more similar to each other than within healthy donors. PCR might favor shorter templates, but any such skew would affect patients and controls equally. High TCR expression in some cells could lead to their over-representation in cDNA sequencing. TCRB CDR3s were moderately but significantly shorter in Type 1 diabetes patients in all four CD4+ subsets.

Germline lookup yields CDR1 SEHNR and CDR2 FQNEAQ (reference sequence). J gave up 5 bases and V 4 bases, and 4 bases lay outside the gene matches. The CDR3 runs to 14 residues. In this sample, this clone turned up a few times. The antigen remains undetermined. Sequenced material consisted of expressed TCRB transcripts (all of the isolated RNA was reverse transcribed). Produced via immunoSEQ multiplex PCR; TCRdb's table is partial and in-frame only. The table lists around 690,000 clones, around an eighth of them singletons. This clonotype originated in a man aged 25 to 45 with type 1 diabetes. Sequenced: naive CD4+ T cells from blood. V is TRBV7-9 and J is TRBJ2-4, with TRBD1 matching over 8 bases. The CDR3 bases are TGTGCCAGCAGCTCGCAGGGGGCTGAAAACATTCAGTACTTC. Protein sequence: CASSSQGAENIQYF.